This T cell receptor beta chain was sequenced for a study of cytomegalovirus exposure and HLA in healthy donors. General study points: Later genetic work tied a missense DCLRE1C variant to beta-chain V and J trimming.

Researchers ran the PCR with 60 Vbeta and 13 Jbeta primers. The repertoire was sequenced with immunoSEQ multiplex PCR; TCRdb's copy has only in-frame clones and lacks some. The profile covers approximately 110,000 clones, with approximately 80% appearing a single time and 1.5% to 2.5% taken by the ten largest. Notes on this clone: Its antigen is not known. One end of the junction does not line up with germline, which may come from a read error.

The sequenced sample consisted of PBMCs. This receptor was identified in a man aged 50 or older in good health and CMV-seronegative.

The CDR3 is CASSREGAGTDAQYF. Written as DNA, the CDR3 is TGTGCCAGCAGCAGAGAAGGGGCTGGCACAGATGCGCAGTATTTT. The genes are TRBV5-4 and TRBJ2-3; D possibly corresponds to TRBD1 (5 bases). In germline, CDR1 is SGHNT, CDR2 YYREEE (reference sequence). The CDR3 runs to 15 residues.